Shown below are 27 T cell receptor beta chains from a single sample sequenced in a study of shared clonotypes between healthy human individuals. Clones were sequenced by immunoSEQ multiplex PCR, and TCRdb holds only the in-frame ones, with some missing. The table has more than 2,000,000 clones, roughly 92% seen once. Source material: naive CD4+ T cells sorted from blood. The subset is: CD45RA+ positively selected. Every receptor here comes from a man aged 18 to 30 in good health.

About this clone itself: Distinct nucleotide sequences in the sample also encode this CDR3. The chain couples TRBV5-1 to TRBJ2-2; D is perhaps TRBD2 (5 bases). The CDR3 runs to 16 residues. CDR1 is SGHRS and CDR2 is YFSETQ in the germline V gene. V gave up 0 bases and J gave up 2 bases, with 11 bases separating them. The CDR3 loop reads CASSLVGSGNTGELFF. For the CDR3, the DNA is TGCGCCAGCAGCTTGGTCGGCAGCGGAAACACCGGGGAGCTGTTTTTT.

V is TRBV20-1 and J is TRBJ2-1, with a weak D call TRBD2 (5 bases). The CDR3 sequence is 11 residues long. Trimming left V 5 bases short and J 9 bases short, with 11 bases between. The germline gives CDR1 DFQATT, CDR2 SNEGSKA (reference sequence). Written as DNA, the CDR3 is TGCAGTGCTCAACTAGTTAGTGAGCAGTTCTTC. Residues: CSAQLVSEQFF.

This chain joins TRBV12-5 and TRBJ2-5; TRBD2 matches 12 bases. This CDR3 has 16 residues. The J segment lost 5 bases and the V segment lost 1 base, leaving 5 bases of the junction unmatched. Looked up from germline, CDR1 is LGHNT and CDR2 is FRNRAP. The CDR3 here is CASGLGRLAGVETQYF. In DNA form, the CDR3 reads TGTGCTAGTGGTTTGGGACGACTAGCGGGAGTTGAGACCCAGTACTTC.

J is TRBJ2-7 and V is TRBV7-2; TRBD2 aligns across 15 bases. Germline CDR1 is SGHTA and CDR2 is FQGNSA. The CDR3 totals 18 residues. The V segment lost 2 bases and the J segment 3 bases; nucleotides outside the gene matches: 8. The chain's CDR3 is CASSLIPSGLAGGYEQYF. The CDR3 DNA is TGTGCCAGCAGCTTAATTCCGTCGGGACTAGCGGGGGGCTACGAGCAGTACTTC.

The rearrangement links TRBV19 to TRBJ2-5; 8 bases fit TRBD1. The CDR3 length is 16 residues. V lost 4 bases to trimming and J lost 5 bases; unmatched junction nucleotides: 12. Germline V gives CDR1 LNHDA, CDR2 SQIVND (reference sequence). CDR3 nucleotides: TGTGCCAGTAGTAGAATCACAGGGGGGACTTTTGAGACCCAGTACTTC. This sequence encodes CASSRITGGTFETQYF.

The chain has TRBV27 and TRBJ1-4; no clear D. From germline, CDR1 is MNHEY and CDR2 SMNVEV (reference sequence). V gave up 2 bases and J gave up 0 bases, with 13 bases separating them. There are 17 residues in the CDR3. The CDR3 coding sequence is TGTGCCAGCAGTTTAGATAGGTCAGCCGCAACTAATGAAAAACTGTTTTTT. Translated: CASSLDRSAATNEKLFF. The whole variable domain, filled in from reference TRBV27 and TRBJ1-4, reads EAQVTQNPRYLITVTGKKLTVTCSQNMNHEYMSWYRQDPGLGLRQIYYSMNVEVTDKGDVPEGYKVSRKEKRNFPLILESPSPNQTSLYFCASSLDRSAATNEKLFFGSGTQLSVL.

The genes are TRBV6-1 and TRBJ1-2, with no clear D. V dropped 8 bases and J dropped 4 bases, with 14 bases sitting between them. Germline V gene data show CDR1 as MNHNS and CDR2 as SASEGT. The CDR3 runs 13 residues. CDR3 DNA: TGTGCCAGCCGGCATGGAGCTTCCTATGGCTACACCTTC. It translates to CASRHGASYGYTF.

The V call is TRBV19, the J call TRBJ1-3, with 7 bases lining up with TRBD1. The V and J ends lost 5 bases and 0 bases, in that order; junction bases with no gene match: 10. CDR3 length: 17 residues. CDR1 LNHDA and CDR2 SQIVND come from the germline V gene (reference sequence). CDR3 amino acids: CASSLHGTANSGNTIYF. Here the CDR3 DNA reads TGTGCCAGTAGTCTTCACGGGACAGCCAACTCTGGAAACACCATATATTTT.

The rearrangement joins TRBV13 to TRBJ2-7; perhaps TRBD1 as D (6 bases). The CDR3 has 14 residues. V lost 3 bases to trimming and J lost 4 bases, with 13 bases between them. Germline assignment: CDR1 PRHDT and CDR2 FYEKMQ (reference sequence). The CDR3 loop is CASSFPGRGYEQYF. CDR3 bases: TGTGCCAGCAGCTTCCCCGGCAGGGGATACGAGCAGTACTTC. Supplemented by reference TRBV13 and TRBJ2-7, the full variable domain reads AAGVIQSPRHLIKEKRETATLKCYPIPRHDTVYWYQQGPGQDPQFLISFYEKMQSDKGSIPDRFSAQQFSDYHSELNMSSLELGDSALYFCASSFPGRGYEQYFGPGTRLTVT.

Here the CDR3 reads CASSPLPGDTQYF. CDR3 in DNA: TGTGCCAGCTCACCCCTACCTGGAGATACGCAGTATTTT. This sequence joins TRBV18 and TRBJ2-3; D remains ambiguous. Germline V lookup: CDR1 KGHSH, CDR2 LQKENI. V was cut by 3 bases and J by 5 bases, with 9 bases left in between. This CDR3 spans 13 amino acids.

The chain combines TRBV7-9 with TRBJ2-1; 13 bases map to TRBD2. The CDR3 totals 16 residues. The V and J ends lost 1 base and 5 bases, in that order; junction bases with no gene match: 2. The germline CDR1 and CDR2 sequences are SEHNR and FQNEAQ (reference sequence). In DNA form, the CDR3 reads TGTGCCAGCAGCTTAGGACTAGCGGGAGGCAACAATGAGCAGTTCTTC. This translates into CASSLGLAGGNNEQFF.

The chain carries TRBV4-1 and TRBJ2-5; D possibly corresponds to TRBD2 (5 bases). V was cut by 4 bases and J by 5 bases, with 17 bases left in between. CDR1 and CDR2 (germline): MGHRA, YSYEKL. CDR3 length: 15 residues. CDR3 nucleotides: TGCGCCAGCAGCCCGGGGTCTTCGGGTGGGGAGACCCAGTACTTC. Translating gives CASSPGSSGGETQYF.

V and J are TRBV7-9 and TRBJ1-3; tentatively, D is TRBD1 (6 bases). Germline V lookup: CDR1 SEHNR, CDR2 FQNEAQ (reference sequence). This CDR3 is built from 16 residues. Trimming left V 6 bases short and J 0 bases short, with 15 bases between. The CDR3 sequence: CASRPKAGVSGNTIYF. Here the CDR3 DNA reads TGTGCCAGCAGACCTAAAGCAGGGGTCTCTGGAAACACCATATATTTT.

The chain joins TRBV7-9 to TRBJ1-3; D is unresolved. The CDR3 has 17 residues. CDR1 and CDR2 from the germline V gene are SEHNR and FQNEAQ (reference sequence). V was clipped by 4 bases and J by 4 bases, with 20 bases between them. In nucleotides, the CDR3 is TGTGCCAGCAGCTGGACTCGGACCGGACTGTCGGGAAACACCATATATTTT. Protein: CASSWTRTGLSGNTIYF.

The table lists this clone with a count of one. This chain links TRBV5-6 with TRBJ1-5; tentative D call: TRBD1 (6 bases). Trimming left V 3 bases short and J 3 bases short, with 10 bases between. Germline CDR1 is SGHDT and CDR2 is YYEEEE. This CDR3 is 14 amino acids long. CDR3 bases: TGTGCCAGCAGCTATTGGGGGCCCAATCAGCCCCAGCATTTT. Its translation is CASSYWGPNQPQHF.

The CDR3 loop reads CSVAGTSGGLSYNEQFF. The CDR3 DNA is TGCAGCGTTGCCGGGACTAGCGGGGGGCTGTCCTACAATGAGCAGTTCTTC. V usage is TRBV29-1 and J usage is TRBJ2-1; the match to TRBD2 covers 15 bases. This CDR3 contains 17 residues. Germline V gene lookup returns CDR1 SQVTM and CDR2 ANQGSEA. J lost 1 base, V lost 4 bases, and 5 bases had no gene match.

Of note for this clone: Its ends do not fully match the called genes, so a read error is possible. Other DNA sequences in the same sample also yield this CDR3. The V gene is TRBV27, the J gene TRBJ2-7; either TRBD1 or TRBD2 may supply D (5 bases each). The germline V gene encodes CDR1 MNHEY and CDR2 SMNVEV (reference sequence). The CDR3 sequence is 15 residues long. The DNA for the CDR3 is TGTGCCAGCAGCTTATCAGGGACGGGGCCCTACGAGCAGTACTTC. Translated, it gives CASSLSGTGPYEQYF.

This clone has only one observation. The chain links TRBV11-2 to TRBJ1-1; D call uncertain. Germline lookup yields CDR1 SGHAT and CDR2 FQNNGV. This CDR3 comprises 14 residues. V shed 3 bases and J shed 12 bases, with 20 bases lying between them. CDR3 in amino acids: CASSLDNRVPFPFF. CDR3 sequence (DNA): TGTGCCAGCAGCTTGGATAACCGGGTCCCCTTCCCTTTCTTT.

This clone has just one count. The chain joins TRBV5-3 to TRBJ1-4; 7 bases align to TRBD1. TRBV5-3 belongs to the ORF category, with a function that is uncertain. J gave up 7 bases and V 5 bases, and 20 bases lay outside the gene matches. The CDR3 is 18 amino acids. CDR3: CARRLPPDTRQGGEKLFF. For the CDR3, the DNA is TGTGCCAGAAGACTCCCACCAGACACGAGACAGGGCGGTGAAAAACTGTTTTTT.

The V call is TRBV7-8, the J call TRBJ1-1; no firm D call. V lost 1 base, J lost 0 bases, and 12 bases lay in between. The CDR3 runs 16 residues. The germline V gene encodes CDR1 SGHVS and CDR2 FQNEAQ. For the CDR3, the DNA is TGTGCCAGCAGCTTAGGGTCCGGACTCATGAACACTGAAGCTTTCTTT. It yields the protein CASSLGSGLMNTEAFF.

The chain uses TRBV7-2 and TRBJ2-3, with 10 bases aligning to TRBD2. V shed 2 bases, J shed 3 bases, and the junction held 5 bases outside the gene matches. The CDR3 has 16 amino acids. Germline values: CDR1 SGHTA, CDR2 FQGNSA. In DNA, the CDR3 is TGTGCCAGCAGCTTAATAGGGACTAGCGCGACAGATACGCAGTATTTT. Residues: CASSLIGTSATDTQYF.

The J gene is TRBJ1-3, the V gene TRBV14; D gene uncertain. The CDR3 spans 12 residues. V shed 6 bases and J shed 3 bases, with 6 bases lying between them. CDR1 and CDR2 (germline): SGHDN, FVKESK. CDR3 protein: CASRENGNTIYF. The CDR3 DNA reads TGTGCCAGCAGGGAGAATGGAAACACCATATATTTT.

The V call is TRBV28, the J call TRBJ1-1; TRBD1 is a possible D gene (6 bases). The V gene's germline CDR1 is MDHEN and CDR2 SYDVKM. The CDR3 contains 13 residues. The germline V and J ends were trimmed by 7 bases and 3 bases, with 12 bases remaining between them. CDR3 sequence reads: CASKRGRDTEAFF. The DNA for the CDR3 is TGTGCCAGCAAACGGGGGCGGGACACTGAAGCTTTCTTT.

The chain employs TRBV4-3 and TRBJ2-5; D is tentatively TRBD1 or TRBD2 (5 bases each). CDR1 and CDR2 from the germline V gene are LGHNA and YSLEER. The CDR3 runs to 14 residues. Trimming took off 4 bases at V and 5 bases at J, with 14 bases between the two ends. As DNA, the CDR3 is TGCGCCAGCAGCCCGGGACCCGGGATTGAGACCCAGTACTTC. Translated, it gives CASSPGPGIETQYF.

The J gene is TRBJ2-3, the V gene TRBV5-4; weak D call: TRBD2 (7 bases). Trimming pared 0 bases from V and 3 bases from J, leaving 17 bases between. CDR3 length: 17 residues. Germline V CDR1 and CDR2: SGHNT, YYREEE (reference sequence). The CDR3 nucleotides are TGTGCCAGCAGCTTGGGAGGAGGGGGGGCGCGTACAGATACGCAGTATTTT. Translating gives CASSLGGGGARTDTQYF.

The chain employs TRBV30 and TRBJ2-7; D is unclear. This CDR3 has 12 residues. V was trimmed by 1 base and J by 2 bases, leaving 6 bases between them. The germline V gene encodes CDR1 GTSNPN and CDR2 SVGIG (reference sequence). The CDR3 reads CAWSAPPYEQYF. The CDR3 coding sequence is TGTGCCTGGAGTGCCCCCCCCTACGAGCAGTACTTC.

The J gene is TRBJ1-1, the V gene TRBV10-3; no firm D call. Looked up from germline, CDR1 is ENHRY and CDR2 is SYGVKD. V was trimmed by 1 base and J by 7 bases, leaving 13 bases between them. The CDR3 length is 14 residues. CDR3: CAISEYSGVGEAFF. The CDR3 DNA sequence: TGTGCCATCAGTGAGTACAGTGGCGTCGGTGAAGCTTTCTTT.